These 25 T cell receptor beta chains were all obtained from the same sample, sequenced in a study of control samples from healthy donors and cancer patients. The data were produced by immunoSEQ multiplex PCR, yet TCRdb's version contains in-frame clones alone and is incomplete. The sample has 260,000 or so clones, more than 65% seen once; the top ten hold about 14%. Material: PBMCs. Receptor source: a woman in her sixties with lung cancer.

This rearrangement joins TRBV29-1 to TRBJ2-7; D is possibly TRBD1 or TRBD2 (6 bases each). The CDR3 length is 13 residues. The V gene lost 2 bases and the J gene lost 6 bases, with 14 bases spanning the gap. CDR1 SQVTM and CDR2 ANQGSEA come from the germline V gene. The CDR3 DNA reads as TGCAGCGTTGAAACAGGGCGAGCGGGCGAGCAGTACTTC. It codes for CSVETGRAGEQYF.

The V gene is TRBV3-1 (or the pseudogene TRBV3-2), the J gene TRBJ2-7, with 11 bases matching TRBD1. From germline, CDR1 is LGHDT and CDR2 YNNKEL (reference sequence). The CDR3 length is 14 residues. The J segment lost 6 bases and the V segment lost 4 bases, leaving 5 bases of the junction unmatched. CDR3 nucleotide sequence: TGTGCCAGCAGCCTCGGGACAGGGGGTCTCGAGCAGTACTTC. Translating gives CASSLGTGGLEQYF.

The chain joins TRBV24-1 to TRBJ2-1; the match to TRBD2 covers 12 bases. Germline V CDR1 and CDR2: KGHDR, SFDVKD. The CDR3 extends over 14 amino acids. The ends lost 7 bases at V and 9 bases at J; junction bases unmatched: 6. The CDR3: CATRASGGAGEQFF. CDR3 in DNA: TGTGCCACCAGAGCTAGCGGGGGGGCCGGTGAGCAGTTCTTC.

The gene calls are TRBV5-5 and TRBJ1-2; 7 bases fit TRBD1. In germline, CDR1 is SGHKS, CDR2 YYEKEE (reference sequence). V gave up 0 bases and J gave up 4 bases; unmatched junction bases: 6. The CDR3 covers 15 residues. DNA for the CDR3: TGTGCCAGCAGCTTGGATGGGACAGACCGCTATGGCTACACCTTC. Translated, it gives CASSLDGTDRYGYTF.

The chain couples TRBV7-3 to TRBJ2-2, with 12 bases identical to TRBD2. Germline trimming cut 4 bases from V and 8 bases from J; bases unmatched to any gene: 8. Germline CDR1 SGHTA, CDR2 FQGTGA. CDR3 length: 16 residues. The chain's CDR3 is CASSSRLAGELGELFF. The CDR3 DNA sequence: TGTGCCAGCAGCTCCCGACTAGCGGGAGAATTAGGGGAGCTGTTTTTT.

The V gene is TRBV19, the J gene TRBJ1-4; 7 nucleotides align to TRBD1. Germline CDR1 and CDR2: LNHDA and SQIVND (reference sequence). The CDR3 runs to 14 residues. The junction had 4 bases not matched to a gene; V was cut back by 6 bases and J by 3 bases. In nucleotides, the CDR3 is TGTGCCAGTAGCCCGGGACAGTCTAATGAAAAACTGTTTTTT. Residues: CASSPGQSNEKLFF.

This clone has just a few counts. This chain uses TRBV10-2 with TRBJ1-3, with no clear D. Germline V gives CDR1 WSHSY, CDR2 SAAADI. The length of the CDR3 is 14 residues. With 0 bases removed from V and 0 bases from J, the gap between germline ends came to 3 bases. CDR3 protein: CASSESRSGNTIYF. The CDR3 coding sequence is TGCGCCAGCAGTGAGTCGCGCTCTGGAAACACCATATATTTT.

V is TRBV13 and J is TRBJ1-5; 10 nucleotides agree with TRBD1. CDR3 length: 16 amino acids. Germline CDR1 is PRHDT and CDR2 is FYEKMQ (reference sequence). The V and J ends lost 5 bases and 7 bases, in that order; junction bases with no gene match: 11. Written as DNA, the CDR3 is TGTGCCAGCAGCCGATTCATGACAGGGGGCGGACAGCCCCAGCATTTT. Residues: CASSRFMTGGGQPQHF.

The chain recombines TRBV30 with TRBJ1-2; a possible D gene is TRBD1 (5 bases). V dropped 0 bases and J dropped 5 bases, with 10 bases sitting between them. The CDR3 is 13 residues long. Germline CDR1 GTSNPN, CDR2 SVGIG (reference sequence). The DNA of the CDR3 is TGTGCCTGGAGTGTAGGGACCACGTATGGCTACACCTTC. Translating it yields CAWSVGTTYGYTF. Filled out from reference TRBV30 and TRBJ1-2, the complete variable domain reads SQTIHQWPATLVQPVGSPLSLECTVEGTSNPNLYWYRQAAGRGLQLLFYSVGIGQISSEVPQNLSASRPQDRQFILSSKKLLLSDSGFYLCAWSVGTTYGYTFGSGTRLTVV.

J is TRBJ1-5 and V is TRBV18; D not certain. CDR1 is KGHSH and CDR2 is LQKENI in the germline V gene. V dropped 1 base and J dropped 0 bases, with 10 bases sitting between them. This CDR3 is built from 16 residues. This CDR3 is CASSPQGRDSNQPQHF. The CDR3 region has the DNA TGTGCCAGCTCACCACAGGGCCGAGATAGCAATCAGCCCCAGCATTTT.

The rearrangement joins TRBV30 to TRBJ2-1; unclear D gene. Trimming shortened V by 0 bases and J by 14 bases, and 11 bases separated the two germline ends. The CDR3 runs to 11 residues. Germline CDR1 reads GTSNPN; CDR2 reads SVGIG (reference sequence). CDR3 DNA: TGTGCCTGGAGTGTATCTACTACTGAGTTCTTC. Its protein product is CAWSVSTTEFF.

The CDR3 is CASSRGRGGTDTQYF. CDR3 DNA sequence: TGTGCCAGCAGTCGCGGGAGGGGGGGCACAGATACGCAGTATTTT. The rearrangement links TRBV7-2 to TRBJ2-3; TRBD2 aligns across 9 bases. The CDR3 totals 15 residues. J lost 1 base, V lost 6 bases, and 5 bases had no gene match. CDR1 is SGHTA and CDR2 is FQGNSA in the germline V gene. The full variable domain, rest sourced from reference TRBV7-2 and TRBJ2-3, is GAGVSQSPSNKVTEKGKDVELRCDPISGHTALYWYRQSLGQGLEFLIYFQGNSAPDKSGLPSDRFSAERTGGSVSTLTIQRTQQEDSAVYLCASSRGRGGTDTQYFGPGTRLTVL.

V is TRBV6-4 and J is TRBJ2-1, with D perhaps TRBD2 (5 bases). The CDR3 sequence is 16 residues long. Trimming removed 6 bases from V and 0 bases from J, with 15 bases in between. Germline CDR1 is MRHNA and CDR2 is SNTAGT. The CDR3 protein is CASSRFSVSSYNEQFF. In DNA, the CDR3 is TGTGCCAGCAGCCGTTTTAGCGTTAGCTCCTACAATGAGCAGTTCTTC.

The chain links TRBV7-9 to TRBJ1-5, with D possibly TRBD1 on 6 matching bases. The germline gives CDR1 SEHNR, CDR2 FQNEAQ (reference sequence). The CDR3 consists of 16 residues. Trimming pared 1 base from V and 0 bases from J, leaving 10 bases between. The CDR3, as DNA: TGTGCCAGCAGCTTAGGACCAGGGGATAGCAATCAGCCCCAGCATTTT. Translating it yields CASSLGPGDSNQPQHF.

CDR3 DNA sequence: TGTGCCAGTAGTATTGGGCAGGGGAATCGCGATGAGCAGTTCTTC. Translated, it gives CASSIGQGNRDEQFF. V gene TRBV19 combines with J gene TRBJ2-1; weak D call: TRBD1 (6 bases). The V gene lost 3 bases and the J gene lost 8 bases, with 17 bases spanning the gap. CDR1 is LNHDA and CDR2 is SQIVND in the germline V gene (reference sequence). This CDR3 is built from 15 residues. Variable domain in full (rest from reference TRBV19 and TRBJ2-1): DGGITQSPKYLFRKEGQNVTLSCEQNLNHDAMYWYRQDPGQGLRLIYYSQIVNDFQKGDIAEGYSVSREKKESFPLTVTSAQKNPTAFYLCASSIGQGNRDEQFFGPGTRLTVL.

V and J are TRBV5-1 and TRBJ2-7; 10 positions agree with TRBD2. With 4 bases clipped from V and 4 bases from J, the junction kept 8 bases outside the gene matches. CDR3 size: 15 residues. Germline CDR1 SGHRS, CDR2 YFSETQ. Written as DNA, the CDR3 is TGCGCCAGCAGCGCCGGGACTAGCGAGGTGTACGAGCAGTACTTC. Translating gives CASSAGTSEVYEQYF.

This clone was found once. The V gene is TRBV2, the J gene TRBJ2-5; perhaps TRBD1 as D (7 bases). V lost 6 bases and J 7 bases, leaving 21 bases between the germline ends. This CDR3 is 15 amino acids long. CDR1 and CDR2 (germline): SNHLY, FYNNEI. The CDR3 loop reads CASSGIQGKGGTQYF. The CDR3 DNA reads TGTGCCAGCAGCGGCATACAGGGGAAGGGGGGGACCCAGTACTTC.

The V gene is TRBV6-5, the J gene TRBJ2-7, with TRBD1 identical over 9 bases. The CDR3 contains 15 residues. The ends lost 0 bases at V and 9 bases at J; junction bases unmatched: 9. CDR1 MNHEY and CDR2 SVGAGI come from the germline V gene. The CDR3 loop is CASSYSIGTGSSQYF. CDR3 nucleotide sequence: TGTGCCAGCAGTTACTCGATAGGGACAGGGTCTTCGCAGTACTTC.

The chain recombines TRBV11-1 with TRBJ2-5; 7 bases align to TRBD1. The CDR3 extends over 14 amino acids. The trim removed 5 bases at V and 2 bases at J, leaving 5 bases unmatched. The germline CDR1 and CDR2 sequences are SGHAT and FQDESV (reference sequence). In nucleotides, the CDR3 is TGTGCCAGCAGCCAGGGACAGATACAAGAGACCCAGTACTTC. It codes for CASSQGQIQETQYF.

The CDR3 loop is CASSHLGTTQETQYF. The CDR3, as DNA: TGTGCCAGCAGCCACCTCGGGACTACACAAGAGACCCAGTACTTC. The chain links TRBV3-1 (or the pseudogene TRBV3-2) to TRBJ2-5; TRBD2 matches 7 bases. Trimming at V came to 3 bases and at J to 2 bases, leaving 6 bases not matched to a gene. CDR3 length: 15 amino acids. Germline V gene lookup returns CDR1 LGHDT and CDR2 YNNKEL (reference sequence).

The chain is built from TRBV6-5 and TRBJ2-5, with D uncertain. This CDR3 comprises 14 residues. Germline V gene data show CDR1 as MNHEY and CDR2 as SVGAGI. V gave up 7 bases and J gave up 5 bases, with 17 bases separating them. CDR3 in amino acids: CASINRISGETQYF. In DNA, the CDR3 is TGTGCCAGCATCAACCGCATCTCCGGGGAGACCCAGTACTTC.

The chain employs TRBV6-5 and TRBJ2-7, with D maybe TRBD1 (8 bases). This CDR3 has 15 residues. V gave up 8 bases and J gave up 0 bases, with 17 bases separating them. CDR1 and CDR2 (germline): MNHEY, SVGAGI. The CDR3 DNA sequence: TGTGCCAGCGGGGGGGGACAGGACCCCTCCTACGAGCAGTACTTC. It specifies CASGGGQDPSYEQYF.

The V and J genes are TRBV11-2 and TRBJ1-2; D not certain. V was pared by 0 bases and J by 2 bases, with 10 bases between. CDR1 is SGHAT and CDR2 is FQNNGV in the germline V gene. The CDR3 is 15 residues long. This CDR3 reads CASSLDPSSNYGYTF. The CDR3 DNA reads TGTGCCAGCAGCTTAGATCCCAGCTCGAACTATGGCTACACCTTC.

The V call is TRBV19, the J call TRBJ2-3; 8 nucleotides match TRBD1. The trim removed 3 bases at V and 2 bases at J, leaving 4 bases unmatched. The CDR3 sequence is 15 residues long. Germline-derived CDR1 and CDR2 are LNHDA and SQIVND (reference sequence). The CDR3, as DNA: TGTGCCAGTAGTATCGGACAGGGTTACACAGATACGCAGTATTTT. Translation: CASSIGQGYTDTQYF.

The chain is built from TRBV19 and TRBJ2-5; 11 nucleotides align to TRBD1. Germline CDR1 LNHDA, CDR2 SQIVND (reference sequence). The CDR3 spans 15 residues. Trimming at V came to 3 bases and at J to 2 bases, leaving 2 bases not matched to a gene. The CDR3 protein is CASSIGTGGQETQYF. The CDR3 bases are TGTGCCAGTAGTATTGGGACAGGGGGACAAGAGACCCAGTACTTC.